This T cell receptor beta chain was recovered during a study of human T cells and chemical hapten exposure. In TCRdb, the RACE reads were re-called with MiXCR into one record per CDR3 protein. This sample carries 89,000 or so distinct CDR3 sequences, 7.5% to 9.5% of them seen once, and the ten largest clones take just over 2.5%. Trimming pared 3 bases from V and 3 bases from J, leaving 9 bases between. CDR3 length: 13 residues. The germline V gene encodes CDR1 SGDLS and CDR2 YYNGEE. Time point defined: pre-sensitization, week 0. As for treatment: therapeutic diphenylcyclopropenone sensitization with weekly scalp DPC. RNA extraction used unfractionated whole blood as the source of total RNA. Concerning this clonotype itself: A much larger clone lies a single base off, so this may be a read error.

The chain combines TRBV9 with TRBJ1-2; no clear D. The sequenced sample was whole blood, obtained in connection with sensitization to the hapten diphenylcyclopropenone (DPC). The source of this sequence is a man aged 40-55 years with alopecia areata. Some clones in this sample may be carry-over from other donors' samples. The CDR3 DNA reads TGTGCCAGCAGCGCGAACACAGACTATGGCTACACCTTC. This encodes CASSANTDYGYTF.